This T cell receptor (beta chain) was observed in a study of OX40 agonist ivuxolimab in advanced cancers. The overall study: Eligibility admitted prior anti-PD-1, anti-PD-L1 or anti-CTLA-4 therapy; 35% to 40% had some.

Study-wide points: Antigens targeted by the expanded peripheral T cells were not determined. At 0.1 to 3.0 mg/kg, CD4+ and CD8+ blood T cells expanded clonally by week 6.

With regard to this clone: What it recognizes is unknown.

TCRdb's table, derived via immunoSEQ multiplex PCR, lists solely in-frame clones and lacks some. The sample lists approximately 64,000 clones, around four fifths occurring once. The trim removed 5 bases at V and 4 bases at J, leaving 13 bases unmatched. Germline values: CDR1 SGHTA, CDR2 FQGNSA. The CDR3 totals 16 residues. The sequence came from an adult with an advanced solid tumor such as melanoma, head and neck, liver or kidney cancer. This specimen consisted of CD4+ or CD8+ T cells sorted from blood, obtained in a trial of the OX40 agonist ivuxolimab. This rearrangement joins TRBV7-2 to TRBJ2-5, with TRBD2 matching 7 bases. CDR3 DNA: TGTGCCAGCAGCCACGACCTAGCGGACCGTGGAGAGACCCAGTACTTC. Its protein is CASSHDLADRGETQYF.